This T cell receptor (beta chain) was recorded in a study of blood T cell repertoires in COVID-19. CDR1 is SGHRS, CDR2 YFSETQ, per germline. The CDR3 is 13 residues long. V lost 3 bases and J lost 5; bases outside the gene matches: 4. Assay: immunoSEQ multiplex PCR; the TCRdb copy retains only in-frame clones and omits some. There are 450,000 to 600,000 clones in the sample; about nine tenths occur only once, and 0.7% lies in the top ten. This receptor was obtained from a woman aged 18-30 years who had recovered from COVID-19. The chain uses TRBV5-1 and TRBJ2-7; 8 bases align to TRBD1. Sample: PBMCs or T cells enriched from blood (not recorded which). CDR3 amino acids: CASSYRDRNEQYF. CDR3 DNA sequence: TGCGCCAGCAGCTACCGGGACAGGAACGAGCAGTACTTC.